This T cell receptor (beta chain) was profiled in a study of follicular helper T cells after annual influenza vaccination. Study in general: For some subjects, blood spans the 2013-2014, 2014-2015 and 2015-2016 annual vaccinations.

In the case of this clone: Antigen unknown.

Repertoires were generated with immunoSEQ multiplex PCR, while TCRdb's copy carries only in-frame clones and drops some. The table includes 9,500 to 13,000 clones, around four fifths detected once. Unmatched junction bases numbered 7, after V lost 3 bases and J lost 11 bases. CDR3 length: 13 amino acids. CDR1 and CDR2 from the germline V gene are LNHNV and YYDKDF (reference sequence). General study points: Undersampling of larger non-cTfh compartments could not be excluded.

Stated time point: 2014-2015 season, 7 days after vaccination. Donors were community-dwelling with no influenza vaccine in the prior 6 months. Each time point used about 35 to 100 mL of blood. The sequence was obtained from an adult who received the influenza vaccine. V gene TRBV15 combines with J gene TRBJ2-4, with 7 bases identical to TRBD1. This material consisted of CXCR5- memory CD4+ T cells sorted from blood, taken 7 days after influenza vaccination. Here the CDR3 DNA reads TGTGCCACCAGCAGTCCGACAGGGCGCCTTCAGTACTTC. Residues: CATSSPTGRLQYF.